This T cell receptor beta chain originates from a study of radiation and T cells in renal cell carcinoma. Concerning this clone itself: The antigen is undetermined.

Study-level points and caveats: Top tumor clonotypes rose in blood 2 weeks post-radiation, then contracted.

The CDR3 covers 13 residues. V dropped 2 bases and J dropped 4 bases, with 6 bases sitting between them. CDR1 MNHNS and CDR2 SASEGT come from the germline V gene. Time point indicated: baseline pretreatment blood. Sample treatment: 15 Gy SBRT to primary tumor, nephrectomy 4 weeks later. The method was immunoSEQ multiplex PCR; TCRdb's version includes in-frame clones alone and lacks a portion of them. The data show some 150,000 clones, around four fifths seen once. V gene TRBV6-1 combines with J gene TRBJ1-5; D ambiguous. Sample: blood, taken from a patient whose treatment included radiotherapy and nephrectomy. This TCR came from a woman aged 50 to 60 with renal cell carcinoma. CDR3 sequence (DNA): TGTGCCAGCAGTGAACTGACTAATCAGCCCCAGCATTTT. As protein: CASSELTNQPQHF.